The rows below give T cell receptor beta chains drawn from one sample of a study of T cell responses to AZD1222 COVID-19 vaccine. The table came from immunoSEQ multiplex PCR; TCRdb's copy has only in-frame clones and leaves some out. The table shows 43,000 or so clones, with 80% to 95% occurring only once. The sample was peripheral blood, taken 28 days after the second AZD1222 dose. These receptors came from an adult who received the AZD1222 COVID-19 vaccine. The CDR3 runs from the conserved cysteine through the conserved F or W. The D gene is left open where the match is weak. Part of the rows lack a size; the others show once, few, many or a class for expanded clones.

>NA|TRBJ1-5|NA|TRBV6-4
CASSPNSLLNQPQHF
TGTGCCAGCAGTCCAAACAGCCTCCTAAATCAGCCCCAGCATTTT
>NA|TRBJ2-1|TRBD2|TRBV27
CASSPTLAGGLGEQFF
TGTGCCAGCAGTCCAACGCTAGCGGGGGGACTTGGTGAGCAGTTCTTC
>NA|TRBJ2-7|TRBD1|TRBV19
CASSRLLGQGAGEQYF
TGTGCCAGTAGCCGACTTTTGGGACAGGGGGCAGGCGAGCAGTACTTC
>NA|TRBJ1-2|NA|TRBV4-2
CASSQDPGGYTF
TGTGCCAGCAGCCAAGATCCGGGGGGCTACACCTTC
>NA|TRBJ2-5|TRBD1|TRBV9
CASSAGQGAWETQYF
TGTGCCAGCAGCGCGGGACAGGGGGCGTGGGAGACCCAGTACTTC
>NA|TRBJ2-3|NA|TRBV9
CASSVNEDTQYF
TGTGCCAGCAGCGTTAACGAAGATACGCAGTATTTT
>NA|TRBJ1-2|TRBD1|TRBV9
CASSFLTGANYGYTF
TGTGCCAGCAGCTTCCTGACAGGGGCTAACTATGGCTACACCTTC
>NA|TRBJ1-2|NA|TRBV12-5
CASGLLNAGAYNGYTF
TGTGCTAGTGGACTACTGAACGCAGGGGCGTATAATGGCTACACCTTC
>NA|TRBJ2-5|NA|TRBV6-5
CASSYKAGKTQYF
TGTGCCAGCAGTTATAAGGCAGGGAAGACCCAGTACTTC
>NA|TRBJ1-5|NA|TRBV6-6
CASSHRGQNQPQHF
TGTGCCAGCAGTCACCGGGGACAAAATCAGCCCCAGCATTTT
>NA|TRBJ1-5|NA|TRBV30
CAWGAGNEPQHF
TGTGCCTGGGGAGCGGGAAATGAGCCCCAGCATTTT
>NA|TRBJ1-5|NA|TRBV19
CASSSSGNQPQHF
TGTGCCAGTAGTAGTTCAGGGAATCAGCCCCAGCATTTT
>once|TRBJ1-3|NA|TRBV19
CASSERRFSGNTIYF
TGTGCCAGTAGTGAAAGACGGTTCTCTGGAAACACCATATATTTT
>NA|TRBJ1-2|NA|TRBV15
CATSRETGSIFGYTF
TGTGCCACCAGCAGGGAGACAGGCTCCATCTTTGGCTACACCTTC
>NA|TRBJ2-2|TRBD2|TRBV4-2
CASSLPGVGGGDTGELFF
TGTGCCAGCAGCCTACCTGGGGTAGGCGGGGGAGACACCGGGGAGCTGTTTTTT
>NA|TRBJ2-2|NA|TRBV6-6
CASRTTADTGELFF
TGTGCCAGCAGAACGACCGCGGACACCGGGGAGCTGTTTTTT
>NA|TRBJ1-4|TRBD1|TRBV7-9
CASSFTGTGNEKLFF
TGTGCCAGCAGTTTTACCGGGACAGGGAATGAAAAACTGTTTTTT
>NA|TRBJ2-7|TRBD1|TRBV5-4
CASSPARTGTTYEQYF
TGTGCCAGCAGCCCTGCTAGGACAGGGACCACCTACGAGCAGTACTTC
>NA|TRBJ1-2|NA|TRBV7-2
CASSLDRTNYGYTF
TGTGCCAGCAGCTTAGACAGAACCAACTATGGCTACACCTTC
>NA|TRBJ2-1|NA|TRBV5-1
CASSGGGRLAGWNEQFF
TGCGCCAGCAGCGGCGGAGGGCGACTGGCCGGATGGAATGAGCAGTTCTTC
>NA|TRBJ1-2|NA|TRBV15
CATSRGTTKNYGYTF
TGTGCCACCAGCAGAGGAACGACCAAAAACTATGGCTACACCTTC
>NA|TRBJ1-2|TRBD1|TRBV7-9
CASSSGQVANYGYTF
TGTGCCAGCAGCTCCGGACAGGTAGCTAACTATGGCTACACCTTC
>NA|TRBJ2-7|NA|TRBV3-1/TRBV3-2
CASSQVDEQYF
TGTGCCAGCAGCCAAGTCGACGAGCAGTACTTC
>NA|TRBJ1-6|NA|TRBV6-5
CASSGGRNSPLHF
TGTGCCAGCAGCGGGGGGCGGAATTCACCCCTCCACTTT
>NA|TRBJ2-5|TRBD1|TRBV7-9
CASSSRQGRNETQYF
TGTGCCAGCAGCTCTCGACAGGGTAGGAATGAGACCCAGTACTTC